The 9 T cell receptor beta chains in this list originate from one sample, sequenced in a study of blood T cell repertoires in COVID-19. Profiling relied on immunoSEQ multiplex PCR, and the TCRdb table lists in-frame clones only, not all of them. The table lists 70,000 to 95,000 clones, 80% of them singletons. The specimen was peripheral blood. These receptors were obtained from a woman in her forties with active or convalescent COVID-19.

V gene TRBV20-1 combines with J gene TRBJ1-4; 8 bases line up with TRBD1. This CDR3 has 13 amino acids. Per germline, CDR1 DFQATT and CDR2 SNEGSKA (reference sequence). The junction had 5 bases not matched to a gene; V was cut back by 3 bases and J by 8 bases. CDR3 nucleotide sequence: TGCAGTGCTAGTGACAGGGGCCGGGAAAAACTGTTTTTT. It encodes CSASDRGREKLFF.

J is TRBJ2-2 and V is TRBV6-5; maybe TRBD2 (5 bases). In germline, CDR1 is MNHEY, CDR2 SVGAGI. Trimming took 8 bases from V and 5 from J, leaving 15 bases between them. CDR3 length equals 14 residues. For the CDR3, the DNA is TGTGCCAGCGACGATACGGGGAGTACCGGGGAGCTGTTTTTT. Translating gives CASDDTGSTGELFF.

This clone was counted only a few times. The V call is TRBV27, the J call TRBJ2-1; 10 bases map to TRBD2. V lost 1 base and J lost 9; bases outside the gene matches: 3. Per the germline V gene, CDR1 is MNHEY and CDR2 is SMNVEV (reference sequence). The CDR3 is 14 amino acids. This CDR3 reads CASSLWSGRAEQFF. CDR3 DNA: TGTGCCAGCAGTTTATGGAGCGGGAGGGCTGAGCAGTTCTTC.

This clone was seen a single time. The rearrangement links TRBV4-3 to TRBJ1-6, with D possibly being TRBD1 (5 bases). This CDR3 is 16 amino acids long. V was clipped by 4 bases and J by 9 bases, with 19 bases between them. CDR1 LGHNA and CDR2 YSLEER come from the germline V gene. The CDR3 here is CASSPQGEVSISPLHF. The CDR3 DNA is TGCGCCAGCAGCCCCCAGGGCGAGGTTTCTATTTCACCCCTCCACTTT.

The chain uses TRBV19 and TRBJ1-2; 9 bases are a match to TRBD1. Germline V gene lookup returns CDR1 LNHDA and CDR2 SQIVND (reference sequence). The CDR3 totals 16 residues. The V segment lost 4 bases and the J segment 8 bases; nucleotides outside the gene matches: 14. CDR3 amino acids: CASSSPSGTGLFGYTF. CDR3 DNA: TGTGCCAGTAGTAGTCCCTCGGGGACAGGGCTCTTCGGCTACACCTTC.

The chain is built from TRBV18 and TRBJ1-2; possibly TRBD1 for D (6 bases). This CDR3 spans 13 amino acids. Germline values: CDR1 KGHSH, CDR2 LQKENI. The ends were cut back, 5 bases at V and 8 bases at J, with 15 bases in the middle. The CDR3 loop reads CASSEQGEGGYTF. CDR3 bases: TGTGCCAGCTCAGAACAGGGAGAAGGAGGCTACACCTTC. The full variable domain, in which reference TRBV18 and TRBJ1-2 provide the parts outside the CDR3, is NAGVMQNPRHLVRRRGQEARLRCSPMKGHSHVYWYRQLPEEGLKFMVYLQKENIIDESGMPKERFSAEFPKEGPSILRIQQVVRGDSAAYFCASSEQGEGGYTFGSGTRLTVV.

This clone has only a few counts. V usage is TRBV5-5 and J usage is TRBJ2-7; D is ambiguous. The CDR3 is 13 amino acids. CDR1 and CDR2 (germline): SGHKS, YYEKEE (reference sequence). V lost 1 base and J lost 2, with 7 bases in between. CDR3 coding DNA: TGTGCCAGCAGCTTGACAGATACCTACGAGCAGTACTTC. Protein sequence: CASSLTDTYEQYF.

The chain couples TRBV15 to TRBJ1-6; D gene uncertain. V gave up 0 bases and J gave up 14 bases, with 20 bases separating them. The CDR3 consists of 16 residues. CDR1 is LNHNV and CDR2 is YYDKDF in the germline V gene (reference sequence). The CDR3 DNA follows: TGTGCCACCAGCAGAGATTTAAGTTTAGCGGGAAGCACCCTCCACTTT. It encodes CATSRDLSLAGSTLHF.

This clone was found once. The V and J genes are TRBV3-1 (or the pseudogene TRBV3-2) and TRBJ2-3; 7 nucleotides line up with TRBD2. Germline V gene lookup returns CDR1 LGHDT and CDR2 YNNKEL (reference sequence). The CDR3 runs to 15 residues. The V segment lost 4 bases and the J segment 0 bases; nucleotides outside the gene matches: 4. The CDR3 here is CASSPGTTSTDTQYF. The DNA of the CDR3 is TGTGCCAGCAGCCCCGGGACTACTAGCACAGATACGCAGTATTTT.